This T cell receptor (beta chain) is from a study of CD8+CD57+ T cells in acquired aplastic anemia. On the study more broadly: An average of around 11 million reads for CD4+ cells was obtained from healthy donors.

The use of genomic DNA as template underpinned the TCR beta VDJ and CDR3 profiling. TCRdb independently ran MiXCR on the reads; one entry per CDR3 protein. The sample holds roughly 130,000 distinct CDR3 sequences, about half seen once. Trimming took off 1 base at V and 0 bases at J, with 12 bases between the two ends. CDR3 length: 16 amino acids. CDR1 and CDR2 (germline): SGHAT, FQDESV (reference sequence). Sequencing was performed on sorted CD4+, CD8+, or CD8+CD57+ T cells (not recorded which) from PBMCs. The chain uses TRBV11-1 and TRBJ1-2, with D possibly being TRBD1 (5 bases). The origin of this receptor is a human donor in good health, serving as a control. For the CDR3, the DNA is TGTGCCAGCAGCTTAGTGGGGACGGCTGCTAACTATGGCTACACCTTC. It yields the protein CASSLVGTAANYGYTF.